The rows below give T cell receptor beta chains drawn from one sample of a study of monozygotic twins with inflammatory bowel disease. With the 5' RACE reads reprocessed, TCRdb shows one record per CDR3 protein and no DNA. The sample totals roughly 320,000 distinct CDR3 sequences. Material for sequencing was blood. The receptors derive from a human donor with ulcerative colitis or Crohn's disease, or a healthy co-twin of an affected twin (not recorded which). The CDR3 runs from the conserved cysteine through the conserved F or W.

V	J	CDR3
TRBV24-1	TRBJ1-2	CATSDRAPGQTNYGYTF
TRBV20-1	TRBJ1-5	CSANTGTGLGQPQHF
TRBV7-2	TRBJ2-7	CASSLERMVGPNEQYF
TRBV9	TRBJ1-5	CASSVGGQGNQPQHF
TRBV20-1	TRBJ2-7	CSAAQHKYEQYF
TRBV18	TRBJ2-2	CASSHSTPVLSTGELFF
TRBV5-1	TRBJ2-5	CASSSSGTRQETQYF
TRBV20-1	TRBJ2-7	CSARQGRGYYEQYF
TRBV19	TRBJ2-1	CASGGLAGGRSYNEQFF
TRBV10-3	TRBJ1-1	CAISDIQAGNTEAFF
TRBV7-2	TRBJ1-6	CASDRTGYNSPLHF
TRBV5-1	TRBJ2-2	CASSPGLISGELFF
TRBV6-1	TRBJ1-4	CASREGLSLNEKLFF
TRBV19	TRBJ2-2	CASRMGGELFF
TRBV7-2	TRBJ1-1	CASVMGGRPNTEAFF
TRBV12-3/TRBV12-4	TRBJ1-6	CASSRRRFAYNSPLHF
TRBV29-1	TRBJ2-2	CSVDLQGTGELFF
TRBV2	TRBJ2-3	CASSTGGALSDTQYF
TRBV25-1	TRBJ1-1	CASKGTGKVTEAFF
TRBV12-3/TRBV12-4	TRBJ2-7	CASSPRTQGDYEQYF
TRBV30	TRBJ1-1	CAWSVIPRWTEAFF
TRBV30	TRBJ2-7	CAWRTGSSYEQYF
TRBV20-1	TRBJ1-1	CSANGQRLGKNTEAFF
TRBV24-1	TRBJ2-7	CATSDPSGATTNEQYF
TRBV7-9	TRBJ2-3	CASSLQSGSTDTQYF
TRBV19	TRBJ1-1	CASTTNRAGEAFF
TRBV10-1	TRBJ1-2	CASSESHTAFSGYTF
TRBV19	TRBJ2-3	CASSIDSQAGVNTQYF
TRBV24-1	TRBJ2-1	CATSDFPTKAYNEQFF